The clone carrying this T cell receptor beta chain came up a few times. Its matching antigen is unknown. This sample was included in a study of T cell repertoires in cytomegalovirus infection. The overall study: The public TCR beta signatures pointed to both CMV infection and matching HLA type. Overall study findings and caveats: In two of eight donors, the top clonotype was HLA-C-restricted CMV-specific.

MiXCR was run by TCRdb on the reads, yielding one entry per CDR3 protein. The sample carries hundreds of thousands of distinct CDR3 sequences, approximately 32% recorded once. CDR3 size: 13 residues. The germline gives CDR1 SEHNR, CDR2 FQNEAQ (reference sequence). V gave up 1 base and J gave up 5 bases, with 8 bases separating them. The chain links TRBV7-9 to TRBJ1-2, with D possibly being TRBD1 (5 bases). This TCR derives from a human donor in good health (CMV status not recorded). Some clones in this sample may be carry-over from other donors' samples. The source was cultured CD8+ T cells from PBMCs, collected from culture after CMV antigen stimulation. The CDR3 bases are TGTGCCAGCAGCTTAGGGGGACGGTATGGCTACACCTTC. This codes for CASSLGGRYGYTF.